The sequence of this TCR beta chain was determined in a study of cytomegalovirus exposure and HLA in healthy donors. With 60 Vbeta and 13 Jbeta primers, the PCR was carried out. This table comes from immunoSEQ multiplex PCR, and its TCRdb copy is limited to in-frame clones, with some not included. The table shows hundreds of thousands of clones, with 75% to 90% occurring only once. Donors likely had unrecorded immune exposures despite being nominally healthy when sampled. As for this clone: The target antigen is unknown. A junction end diverges from the germline sequence, so it may reflect a read error.

Regarding the study as a whole: There was a cluster of highly shared sequence variants that was likely a sequencing artifact. Within an earlier analysis, most TCR beta V segments proved productive either about 90% or about 30% of the time.

The sequence was collected from a boy between 2 and 10 years old in good health and CMV-seronegative. Sequencing used PBMCs.

The CDR3 DNA is TGCCTCGTTTATGGCTACACCTTC. Amino acids: CLVYGYTF. The chain combines TRBV11-3 with TRBJ1-2, with D hard to call. The CDR3 is 8 amino acids. The germline V gene encodes CDR1 SGHNT and CDR2 YENEEA.